This TCR beta chain was obtained from a study of cytomegalovirus exposure and HLA in healthy donors. CDR3 length: 14 residues. Trimming pared 3 bases from V and 3 bases from J, leaving 13 bases between. Germline V gene lookup returns CDR1 SGDLS and CDR2 YYNGEE. Study conclusions and caveats: In a later analysis, most CMV-associated TCR beta chains appeared HLA-restricted.

Turning to this clone: Antigen: not known.

PCR was performed using 60 Vbeta and 13 Jbeta primers. Only in-frame clones appear in the TCRdb table, and some are missing; sequencing was by immunoSEQ multiplex PCR. The repertoire holds around 120,000 clones, with about 76% as singletons. Sequences were obtained from PBMCs. The TCR sequence derives from a man aged 18 to 35 in good health and CMV-seronegative. The chain recombines TRBV9 with TRBJ2-7, with D perhaps TRBD1 (6 bases). The CDR3 coding sequence is TGTGCCAGCAGCGGTAGCGCACAGGGCTACGAGCAGTACTTC. Its translation is CASSGSAQGYEQYF.